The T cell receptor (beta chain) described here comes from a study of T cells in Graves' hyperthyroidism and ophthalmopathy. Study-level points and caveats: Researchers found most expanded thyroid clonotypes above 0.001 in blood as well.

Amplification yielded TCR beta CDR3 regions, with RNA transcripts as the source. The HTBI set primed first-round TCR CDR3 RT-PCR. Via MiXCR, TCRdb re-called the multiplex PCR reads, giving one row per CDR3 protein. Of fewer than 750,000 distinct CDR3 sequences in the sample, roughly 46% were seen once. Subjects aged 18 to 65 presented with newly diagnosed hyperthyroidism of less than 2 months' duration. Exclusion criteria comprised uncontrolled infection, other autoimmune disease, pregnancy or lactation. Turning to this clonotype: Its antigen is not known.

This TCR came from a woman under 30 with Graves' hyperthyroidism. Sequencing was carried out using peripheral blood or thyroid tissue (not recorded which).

For the CDR3, the DNA is TGCAGTGCTATTCGGGGGGGGGCCGACACTGAAGCTTTCTTT. Translating it yields CSAIRGGADTEAFF. The chain has TRBV20-1 and TRBJ1-1; possibly TRBD1 for D (6 bases). The CDR3 is 14 amino acids. V was clipped by 4 bases and J by 3 bases, with 15 bases between them. Germline V gives CDR1 DFQATT, CDR2 SNEGSKA (reference sequence).